The present entry profiles one T cell receptor beta chain with its context. The sample originates from a study of CD4 and CD8 cells across lung adenocarcinoma regions. The patients had localized lung adenocarcinoma, a non-small cell subtype. TCRdb fed the PCR reads into MiXCR, producing one record per CDR3 protein. The table shows tens of thousands of distinct CDR3 sequences, with more than 45% occurring only once. CDR3 length: 17 residues. From germline, CDR1 is MNHNS and CDR2 SASEGT. This receptor was identified in a male donor with lung adenocarcinoma. The CD4 and CD8 labels of this study may be unreliable. Input material: CD4+ T cells from the center of a lung tumor. The chain combines TRBV6-1 with TRBJ2-4; 9 bases are a match to TRBD2. The J call may be mistaken, given a closer DNA end match to TRBJ2-1. The CDR3 reads CASTDPGLAGHPNEQFF. CDR3 sequence (DNA): TGTGCCAGCACCGACCCTGGGCTAGCGGGACATCCCAATGAGCAGTTCTTC.